This T cell receptor (beta chain) was recorded in a study of blood T cell repertoires in COVID-19. Study-level background: Specimens from acute and convalescent COVID-19 originated in the United States, Italy and Spain. PBMCs, B-cell-depleted T cells, or T cells were the source of the cDNA or gDNA that made up the material.

This table comes from immunoSEQ multiplex PCR, and its TCRdb copy is limited to in-frame clones, with some not included. The profile shows roughly 97,000 clones, about 89% of them singletons. Germline V gene lookup returns CDR1 SQVTM and CDR2 ANQGSEA. V lost 3 bases and J 2 bases, leaving 4 bases between the germline ends. The CDR3 has 11 amino acids. This TCR came from a man in his forties or fifties with acute or convalescent COVID-19. Sequenced: peripheral blood. The chain combines TRBV29-1 with TRBJ2-5, with D uncertain. DNA for the CDR3: TGCAGCGTTGACCCTCAAGAGACCCAGTACTTC. It is translated as CSVDPQETQYF.